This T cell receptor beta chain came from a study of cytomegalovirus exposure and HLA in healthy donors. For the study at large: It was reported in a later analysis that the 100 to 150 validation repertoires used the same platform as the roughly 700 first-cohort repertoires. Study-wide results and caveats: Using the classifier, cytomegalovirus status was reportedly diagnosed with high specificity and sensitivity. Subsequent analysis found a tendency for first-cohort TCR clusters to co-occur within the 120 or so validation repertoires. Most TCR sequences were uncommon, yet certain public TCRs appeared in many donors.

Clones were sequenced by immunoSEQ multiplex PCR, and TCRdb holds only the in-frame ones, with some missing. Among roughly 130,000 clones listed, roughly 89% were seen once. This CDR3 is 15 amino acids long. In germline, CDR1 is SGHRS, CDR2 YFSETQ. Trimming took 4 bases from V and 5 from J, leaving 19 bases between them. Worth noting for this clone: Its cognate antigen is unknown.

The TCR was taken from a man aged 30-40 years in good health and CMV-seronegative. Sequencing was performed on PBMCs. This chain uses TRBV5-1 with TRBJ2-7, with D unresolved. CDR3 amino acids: CASSLQRYKSDEQYF. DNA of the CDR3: TGCGCCAGCAGCCTGCAGCGTTACAAGAGCGACGAGCAGTACTTC.